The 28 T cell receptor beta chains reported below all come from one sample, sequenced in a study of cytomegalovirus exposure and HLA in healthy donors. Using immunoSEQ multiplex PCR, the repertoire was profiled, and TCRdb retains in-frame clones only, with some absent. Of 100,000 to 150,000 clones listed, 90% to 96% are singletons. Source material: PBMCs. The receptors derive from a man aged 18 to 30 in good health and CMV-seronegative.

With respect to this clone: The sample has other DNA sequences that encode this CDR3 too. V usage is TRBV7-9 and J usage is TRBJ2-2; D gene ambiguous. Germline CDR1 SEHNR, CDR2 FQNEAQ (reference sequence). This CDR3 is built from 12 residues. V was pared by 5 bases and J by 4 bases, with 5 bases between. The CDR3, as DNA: TGTGCCAGCAGCCCAGGCACCGGGGAGCTGTTTTTT. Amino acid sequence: CASSPGTGELFF.

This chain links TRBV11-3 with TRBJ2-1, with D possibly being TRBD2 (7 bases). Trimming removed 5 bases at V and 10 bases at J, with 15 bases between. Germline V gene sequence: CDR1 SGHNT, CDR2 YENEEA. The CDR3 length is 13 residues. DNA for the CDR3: TGTGCCAGCAGCCCCTCGTCGGGGGGCGAGCAGTTCTTC. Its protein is CASSPSSGGEQFF. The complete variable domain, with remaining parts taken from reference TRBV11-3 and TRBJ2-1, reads EAGVVQSPRYKIIEKKQPVAFWCNPISGHNTLYWYLQNLGQGPELLIRYENEEAVDDSQLPKDRFSAERLKGVDSTLKIQPAELGDSAVYLCASSPSSGGEQFFGPGTRLTVL.

CDR3 loop: CASSWTGGGSNYGYTF. The CDR3 DNA reads TGTGCCAGCAGCTGGACAGGGGGCGGTTCTAACTATGGCTACACCTTC. V is TRBV7-2 and J is TRBJ1-2, with 11 bases fitting TRBD1. The ends lost 4 bases at V and 0 bases at J; junction bases unmatched: 4. Germline V gene data show CDR1 as SGHTA and CDR2 as FQGNSA. This CDR3 has 16 amino acids.

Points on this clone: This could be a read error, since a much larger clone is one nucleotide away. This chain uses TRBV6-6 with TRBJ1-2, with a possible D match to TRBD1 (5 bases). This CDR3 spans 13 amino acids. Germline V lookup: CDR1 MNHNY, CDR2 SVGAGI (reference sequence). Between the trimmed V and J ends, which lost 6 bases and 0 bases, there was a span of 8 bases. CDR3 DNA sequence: TGTGCCAGCAGCCAGACAGCTAACTATGGCTACACCTTC. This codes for CASSQTANYGYTF.

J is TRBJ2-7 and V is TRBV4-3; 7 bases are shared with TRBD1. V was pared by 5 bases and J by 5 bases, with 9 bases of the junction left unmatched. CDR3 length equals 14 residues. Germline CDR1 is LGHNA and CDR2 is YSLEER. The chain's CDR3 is CASSSRQGPHEQYF. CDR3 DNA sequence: TGCGCCAGCAGCTCGCGACAGGGACCCCACGAGCAGTACTTC.

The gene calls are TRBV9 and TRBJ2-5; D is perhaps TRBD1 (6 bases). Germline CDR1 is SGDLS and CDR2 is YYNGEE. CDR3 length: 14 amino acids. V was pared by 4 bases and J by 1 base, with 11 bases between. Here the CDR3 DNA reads TGTGCCAGCAGCCCGCAGGGGTTCCAAGAGACCCAGTACTTC. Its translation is CASSPQGFQETQYF.

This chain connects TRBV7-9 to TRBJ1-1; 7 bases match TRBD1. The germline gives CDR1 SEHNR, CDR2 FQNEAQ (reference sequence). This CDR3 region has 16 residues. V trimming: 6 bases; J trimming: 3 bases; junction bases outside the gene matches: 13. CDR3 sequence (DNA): TGTGCCAGCAGACCCGACAGGGAGGCACTTGACACTGAAGCTTTCTTT. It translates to CASRPDREALDTEAFF.

The DNA for the CDR3 is TGTGCCAGTAACGTGGGGACAGCCACTACGGGCTACACCTTC. Protein: CASNVGTATTGYTF. The gene calls are TRBV28 and TRBJ1-2; TRBD1 matches at 7 bases. The ends lost 9 bases at V and 8 bases at J; junction bases unmatched: 15. CDR1 is MDHEN, CDR2 SYDVKM, per germline. The CDR3 length is 14 residues.

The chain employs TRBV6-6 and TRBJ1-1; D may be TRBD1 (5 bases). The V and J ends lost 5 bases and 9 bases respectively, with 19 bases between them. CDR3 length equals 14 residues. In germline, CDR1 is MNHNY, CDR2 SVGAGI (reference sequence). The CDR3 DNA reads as TGTGCCAGCAGTAAACCCGAGACAGCTAATAAAGCTTTCTTT. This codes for CASSKPETANKAFF.

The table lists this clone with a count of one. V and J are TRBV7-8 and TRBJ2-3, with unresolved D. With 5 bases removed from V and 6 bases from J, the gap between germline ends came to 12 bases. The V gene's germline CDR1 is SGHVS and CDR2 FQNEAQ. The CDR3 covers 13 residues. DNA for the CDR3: TGTGCCAGCAGCCAGGCCTCCCGCGATACGCAGTATTTT. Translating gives CASSQASRDTQYF.

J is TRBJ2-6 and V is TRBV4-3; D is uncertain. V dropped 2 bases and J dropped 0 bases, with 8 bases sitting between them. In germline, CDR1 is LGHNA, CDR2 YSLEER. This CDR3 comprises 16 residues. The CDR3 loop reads CASSQPRSSGANVLTF. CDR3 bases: TGCGCCAGCAGCCAACCACGCAGCTCTGGGGCCAACGTCCTGACTTTC.

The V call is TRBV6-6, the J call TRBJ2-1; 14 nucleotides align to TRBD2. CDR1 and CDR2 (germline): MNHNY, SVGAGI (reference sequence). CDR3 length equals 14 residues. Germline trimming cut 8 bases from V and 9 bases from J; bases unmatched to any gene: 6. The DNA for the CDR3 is TGTGCCAGCGGACTAGCGGGAGGTCGGGGTGAGCAGTTCTTC. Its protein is CASGLAGGRGEQFF.

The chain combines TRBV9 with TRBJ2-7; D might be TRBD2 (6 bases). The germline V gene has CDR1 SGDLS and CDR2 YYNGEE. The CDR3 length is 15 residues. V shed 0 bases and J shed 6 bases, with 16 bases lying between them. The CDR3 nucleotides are TGTGCCAGCAGCGTAGGGGGGGACGTGGCGGGCGAGCAGTACTTC. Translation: CASSVGGDVAGEQYF. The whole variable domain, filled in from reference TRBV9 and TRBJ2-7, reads DSGVTQTPKHLITATGQRVTLRCSPRSGDLSVYWYQQSLDQGLQFLIQYYNGEERAKGNILERFSAQQFPDLHSELNLSSLELGDSALYFCASSVGGDVAGEQYFGPGTRLTVT.

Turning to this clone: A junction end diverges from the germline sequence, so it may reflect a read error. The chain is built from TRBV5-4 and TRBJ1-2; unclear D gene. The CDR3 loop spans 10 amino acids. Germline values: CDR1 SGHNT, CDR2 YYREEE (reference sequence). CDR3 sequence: CASSLVSASF. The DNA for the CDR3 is TGTGCCAGCAGCCTGGTGAGTGCCTCTTTC. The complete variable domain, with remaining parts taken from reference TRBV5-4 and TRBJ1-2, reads ETGVTQSPTHLIKTRGQQVTLRCSSQSGHNTVSWYQQALGQGPQFIFQYYREEENGRGNFPPRFSGLQFPNYSSELNVNALELDDSALYLCASSLVSASFGSGTRLTVV.

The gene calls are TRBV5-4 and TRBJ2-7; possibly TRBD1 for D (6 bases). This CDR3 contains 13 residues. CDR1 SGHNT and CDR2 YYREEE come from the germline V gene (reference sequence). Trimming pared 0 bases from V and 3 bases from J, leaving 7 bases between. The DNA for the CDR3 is TGTGCCAGCAGCTTGGGGGGACACTACGAGCAGTACTTC. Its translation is CASSLGGHYEQYF.

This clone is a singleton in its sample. The CDR3 reads CASSFGLAGGVTGELFF. CDR3 DNA sequence: TGTGCCAGCAGTTTCGGACTAGCGGGAGGGGTCACCGGGGAGCTGTTTTTT. V gene TRBV27 combines with J gene TRBJ2-2; 15 nucleotides line up with TRBD2. After removal of 3 bases from V and 4 bases from J, the junction contained 3 bases not matched to a gene. Looked up from germline, CDR1 is MNHEY and CDR2 is SMNVEV (reference sequence). This CDR3 contains 17 residues.

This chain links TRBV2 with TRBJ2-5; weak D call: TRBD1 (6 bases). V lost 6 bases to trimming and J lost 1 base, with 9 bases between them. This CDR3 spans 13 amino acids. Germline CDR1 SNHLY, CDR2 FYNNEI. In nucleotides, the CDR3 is TGTGCCAGCAGGAGGGACACCCAAGAGACCCAGTACTTC. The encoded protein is CASRRDTQETQYF.

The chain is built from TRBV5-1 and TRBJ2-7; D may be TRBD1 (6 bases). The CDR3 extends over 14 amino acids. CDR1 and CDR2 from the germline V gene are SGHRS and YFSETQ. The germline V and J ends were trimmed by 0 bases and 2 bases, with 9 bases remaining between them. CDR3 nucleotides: TGCGCCAGCAGCTTGGCACAGGGAGCCTACGAGCAGTACTTC. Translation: CASSLAQGAYEQYF.

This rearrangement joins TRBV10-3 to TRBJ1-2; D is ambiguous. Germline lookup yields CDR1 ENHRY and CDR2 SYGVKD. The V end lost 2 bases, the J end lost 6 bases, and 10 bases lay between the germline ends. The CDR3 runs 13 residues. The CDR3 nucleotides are TGTGCCATCAGTGAGGCAAGGCGGCATGGCTACACCTTC. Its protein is CAISEARRHGYTF.

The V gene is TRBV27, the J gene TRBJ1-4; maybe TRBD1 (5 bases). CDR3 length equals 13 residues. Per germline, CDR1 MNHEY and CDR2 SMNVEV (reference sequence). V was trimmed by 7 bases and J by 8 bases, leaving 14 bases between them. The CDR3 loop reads CASKGALREKLFF. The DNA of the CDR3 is TGTGCCAGCAAAGGGGCTTTGCGGGAAAAACTGTTTTTT.

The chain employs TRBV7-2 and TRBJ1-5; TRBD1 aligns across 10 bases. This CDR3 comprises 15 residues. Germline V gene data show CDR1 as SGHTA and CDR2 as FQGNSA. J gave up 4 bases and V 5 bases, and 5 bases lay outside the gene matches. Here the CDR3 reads CASSPDRGRNQPQHF. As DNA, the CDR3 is TGTGCCAGCAGCCCGGACAGGGGGAGGAATCAGCCCCAGCATTTT.

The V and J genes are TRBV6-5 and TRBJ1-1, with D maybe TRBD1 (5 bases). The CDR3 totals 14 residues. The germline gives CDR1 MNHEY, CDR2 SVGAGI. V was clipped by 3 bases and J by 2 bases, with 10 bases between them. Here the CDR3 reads CASSYGGDNTEAFF. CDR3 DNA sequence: TGTGCCAGCAGTTATGGGGGGGACAACACTGAAGCTTTCTTT.

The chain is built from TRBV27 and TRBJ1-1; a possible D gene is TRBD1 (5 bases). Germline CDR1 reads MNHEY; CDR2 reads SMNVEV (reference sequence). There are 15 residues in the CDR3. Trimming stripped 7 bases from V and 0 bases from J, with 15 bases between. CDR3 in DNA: TGTGCCAGCATCGGGGGTACTATTATGAACACTGAAGCTTTCTTT. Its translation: CASIGGTIMNTEAFF.

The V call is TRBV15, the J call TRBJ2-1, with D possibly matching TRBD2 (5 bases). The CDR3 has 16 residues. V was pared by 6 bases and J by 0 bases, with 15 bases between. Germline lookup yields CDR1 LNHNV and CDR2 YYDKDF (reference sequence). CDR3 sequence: CATRPNRGSSYNEQFF. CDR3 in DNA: TGTGCCACCAGGCCGAATCGGGGAAGCTCCTACAATGAGCAGTTCTTC.

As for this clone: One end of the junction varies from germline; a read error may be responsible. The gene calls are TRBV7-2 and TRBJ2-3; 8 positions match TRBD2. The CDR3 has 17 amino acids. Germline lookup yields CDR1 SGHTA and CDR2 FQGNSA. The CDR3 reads CASSQENSGSETDTQYF. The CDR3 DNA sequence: TGCGCCAGCAGCCAAGAAAACAGCGGGAGTGAGACAGATACGCAGTATTTT.

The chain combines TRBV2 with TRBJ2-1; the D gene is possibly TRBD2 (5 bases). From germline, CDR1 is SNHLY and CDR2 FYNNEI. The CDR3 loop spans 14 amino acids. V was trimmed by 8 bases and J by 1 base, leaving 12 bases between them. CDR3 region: CASGLVASYNEQFF. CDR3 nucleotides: TGTGCCAGCGGGCTGGTAGCGTCCTACAATGAGCAGTTCTTC.

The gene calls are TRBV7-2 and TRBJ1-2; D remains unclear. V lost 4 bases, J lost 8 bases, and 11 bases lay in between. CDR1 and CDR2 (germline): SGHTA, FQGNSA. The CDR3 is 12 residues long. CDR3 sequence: CASSSKYSGYTF. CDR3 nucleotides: TGTGCCAGCAGCTCGAAATATAGCGGCTACACCTTC.

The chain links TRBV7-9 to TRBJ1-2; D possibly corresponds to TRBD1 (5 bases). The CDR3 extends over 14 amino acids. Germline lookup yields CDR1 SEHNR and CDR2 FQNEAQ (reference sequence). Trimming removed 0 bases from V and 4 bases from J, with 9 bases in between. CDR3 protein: CASSLAQRGYGYTF. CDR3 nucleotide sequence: TGTGCCAGCAGCTTAGCCCAAAGGGGCTATGGCTACACCTTC.